This T cell receptor beta chain was sequenced for a study of PD-L1 blockade in urothelial cancer. Across the study: Among blood samples, the median T cell count was some 140,000. Study-wide points: Blood TCR clonality below the median before treatment was a predictor of better survival. Tumor-associated TCR clones expanded more in blood at 3 weeks in patients with durable benefit.

PCRs each included synthetic TCR analog templates spiked in. Repertoires were generated with immunoSEQ multiplex PCR, while TCRdb's copy carries only in-frame clones and drops some. This sample has 35,000 to 45,000 clones, with 83% found just once. The V segment lost 5 bases and the J segment 3 bases; nucleotides outside the gene matches: 9. The CDR3 has 15 residues. Per the germline V gene, CDR1 is MNHEY and CDR2 is SMNVEV (reference sequence). This clone appeared a few times. What it recognizes is unknown. The material sequenced was PBMCs, taken around atezolizumab (anti-PD-L1) treatment. This receptor was obtained from a man between 60 and 75 years old with urothelial cancer. J is TRBJ1-1 and V is TRBV27, with 7 bases aligning to TRBD1. CDR3 in DNA: TGTGCCAGCAGTAGGAGGGGGCGGCCGGACACTGAAGCTTTCTTT. Translating gives CASSRRGRPDTEAFF.